This T cell receptor beta chain is from a study of siplizumab effects on memory and regulatory T cells. Findings of the study overall: Siplizumab significantly lowered the alloreactive sequences that could be traced to unstimulated CD4+ memory cells. Memory cells seemed less diverse than naive T cells, which seemed major alloresponse contributors. The majority of clones, roughly 75-97% of proliferating CD4+ or CD8+ clones, lacked an assignable naive or memory phenotype. For mappable alloreactive CD4+ clones, the mean Treg-derived fraction was 68.8% with siplizumab and 25% to 30% in controls.

Assay used: immunoSEQ multiplex PCR; TCRdb lists only in-frame clones, some missing. In the table there are tens of thousands of clones, about 90% of which are singletons. The CDR3 covers 15 residues. About this clone itself: Antigen: not known.

The chain uses TRBV1 and TRBJ1-2. TRBV1 is marked as a pseudogene. Sample: CD8+ T cells sorted from blood. This clonotype was sampled from a human donor in good health. The CDR3 reads CTSSRPGDVCYGYTF. The CDR3 nucleotides read TGCACCAGCAGCCGACCGGGGGACGTCTGCTATGGCTACACCTTC.